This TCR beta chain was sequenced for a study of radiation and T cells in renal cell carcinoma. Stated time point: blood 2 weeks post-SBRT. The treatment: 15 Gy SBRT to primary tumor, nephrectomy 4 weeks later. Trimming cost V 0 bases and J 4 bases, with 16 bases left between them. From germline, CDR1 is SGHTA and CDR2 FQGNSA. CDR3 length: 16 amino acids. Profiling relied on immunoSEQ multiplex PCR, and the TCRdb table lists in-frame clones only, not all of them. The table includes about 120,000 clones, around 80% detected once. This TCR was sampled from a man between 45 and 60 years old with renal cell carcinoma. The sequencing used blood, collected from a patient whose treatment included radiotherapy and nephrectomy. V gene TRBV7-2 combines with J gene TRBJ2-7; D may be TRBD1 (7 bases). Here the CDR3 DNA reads TGTGCCAGCAGCTTAGCGCCCGCAGGGGGGTCGTACGAGCAGTACTTC. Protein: CASSLAPAGGSYEQYF.